The 20 T cell receptor beta chains below come from one sample, sequenced in a study of shared clonotypes between healthy human individuals. The repertoire was sequenced with immunoSEQ multiplex PCR; TCRdb's copy has only in-frame clones and lacks some. This repertoire shows about 500,000 clones, around 77% found once; its top ten account for more than 10%. The sample consisted of PBMCs. These TCRs come from a woman in her forties in good health. Some clones in this sample may be carry-over from other donors' samples.

V usage is TRBV7-9 and J usage is TRBJ1-1, with D uncertain. There are 13 residues in the CDR3. V gave up 2 bases and J gave up 8 bases, with 12 bases separating them. Germline V CDR1 and CDR2: SEHNR, FQNEAQ (reference sequence). CDR3 nucleotide sequence: TGTGCCAGCAGCTTATCTGTGGCAGGAGAAGCTTTCTTT. It is translated as CASSLSVAGEAFF.

This clone was recorded a few times. The chain links TRBV6-6 to TRBJ2-7, with TRBD2 matching over 10 bases. J lost 6 bases, V lost 2 bases, and 7 bases had no gene match. The CDR3 runs to 15 residues. Germline lookup yields CDR1 MNHNY and CDR2 SVGAGI (reference sequence). The CDR3 spells CASSYETSGKTEQYF. The CDR3 nucleotides read TGTGCCAGCAGTTACGAAACTAGCGGGAAAACCGAGCAGTACTTC.

As concerns this clone: A far larger clone lies a single base away; this is likely a read error. V gene TRBV18 combines with J gene TRBJ1-1, with 7 bases aligning to TRBD1. Germline V gene data show CDR1 as KGHSH and CDR2 as LQKENI. CDR3 length: 15 residues. For the CDR3, the DNA is TGTGCCAGCTCACCACCGGGGGGACAGAACACTGAAGCTTCCTTT. Its translation: CASSPPGGQNTEASF.

A few counts support this clone. This chain's CDR3 is CASRVGLNYGYTF. CDR3 coding DNA: TGTGCCAGCAGGGTAGGGTTGAACTATGGCTACACCTTC. The chain uses TRBV28 and TRBJ1-2, with D unclear. This CDR3 contains 13 residues. Germline lookup yields CDR1 MDHEN and CDR2 SYDVKM. V gave up 6 bases and J gave up 2 bases, with 10 bases separating them.

This clone turned up a few times. The CDR3 protein is CASSLDFRGNQPQHF. The DNA for the CDR3 is TGTGCCAGCAGTCTAGACTTCAGGGGCAATCAGCCCCAGCATTTT. This sequence joins TRBV27 and TRBJ1-5; TRBD1 is a possible D gene (5 bases). V lost 5 bases and J lost 2, with 13 bases in between. CDR3 length: 15 residues. The germline V gene encodes CDR1 MNHEY and CDR2 SMNVEV (reference sequence).

The chain employs TRBV29-1 and TRBJ1-1; D may be TRBD1 (6 bases). The V gene lost 4 bases and the J gene lost 4 bases, with 16 bases spanning the gap. The germline V gene has CDR1 SQVTM and CDR2 ANQGSEA. CDR3 length: 14 amino acids. CDR3: CSVGKGGSSTEAFF. The CDR3 coding sequence is TGCAGCGTTGGGAAAGGGGGTTCGAGCACTGAAGCTTTCTTT.

This chain connects TRBV7-4 to TRBJ2-6; D gene uncertain. CDR3 length: 16 amino acids. Trimming removed 5 bases at V and 0 bases at J, with 11 bases between. Germline loops: CDR1 SGHVT, CDR2 SQSDAQ. CDR3 sequence: CASSQTESSGANVLTF. The CDR3 DNA follows: TGTGCCAGCAGCCAAACGGAGAGCTCTGGGGCCAACGTCCTGACTTTC.

V and J are TRBV7-2 and TRBJ2-4; TRBD2 aligns across 7 bases. V shed 1 base and J 7 bases; nucleotides not matched to a gene: 4. CDR3 size: 14 residues. The germline V gene encodes CDR1 SGHTA and CDR2 FQGNSA. The CDR3 DNA reads TGTGCCAGCAGCTTAGAAGCGGGGAGGAACATTCAGTACTTC. This encodes CASSLEAGRNIQYF.

V is TRBV6-1 and J is TRBJ2-7; D may be TRBD2 (6 bases). V was clipped by 1 base and J by 5 bases, with 15 bases between them. Germline values: CDR1 MNHNS, CDR2 SASEGT. This CDR3 is 15 amino acids long. The CDR3 DNA is TGTGCCAGCAGTGAAGACGGGAGATCTCTCGACGAGCAGTACTTC. It specifies CASSEDGRSLDEQYF.

Points on this clone: One base separates it from a far larger clone, so it is likely a read error. Additional DNA sequences in this sample encode the identical CDR3. The chain couples TRBV28 to TRBJ2-7, with no clear D. Germline CDR1 is MDHEN and CDR2 is SYDVKM. The CDR3 has 12 amino acids. CDR3 sequence (DNA): TGCGCCAGCAGTTCGGTGTACTACGAGCAGTACTTC. It codes for CASSSVYYEQYF.

As to this clone: A far more abundant clone sits one base away, making this likely a read error. V usage is TRBV30 and J usage is TRBJ2-2, with TRBD2 as a possible D gene (6 bases). The CDR3 contains 15 residues. Trimming took 8 bases from V and 7 from J, leaving 23 bases between them. Germline CDR1 and CDR2: GTSNPN and SVGIG (reference sequence). This CDR3 reads CAGASERAGIGELFF. CDR3 sequence (DNA): TGTGCCGGAGCTAGCGAGAGGGCCGGTATCGGGGAGCTGTTTTTT.

This clone was counted only a few times. The J gene is TRBJ2-3, the V gene TRBV9; possibly TRBD1 or TRBD2 for D (6 bases each). CDR1 and CDR2 (germline): SGDLS, YYNGEE. The CDR3 is 14 amino acids. V was trimmed by 5 bases and J by 3 bases, leaving 13 bases between them. DNA for the CDR3: TGTGCCAGCAGTGGGGGCGGAGGGACAGATACGCAGTATTTT. This sequence encodes CASSGGGGTDTQYF.

The chain carries TRBV9 and TRBJ2-1; unclear D gene. The CDR3 covers 14 residues. Germline assignment: CDR1 SGDLS and CDR2 YYNGEE. The V gene lost 0 bases and the J gene lost 4 bases, with 8 bases spanning the gap. The CDR3 here is CASSVGAGYNEQFF. CDR3 in DNA: TGTGCCAGCAGCGTAGGGGCCGGTTACAATGAGCAGTTCTTC.

The J gene is TRBJ1-5, the V gene TRBV2; unclear D gene. The V end was cut by 8 bases, the J end by 3 bases, with 20 bases between. The germline gives CDR1 SNHLY, CDR2 FYNNEI. The CDR3 contains 16 residues. The CDR3 DNA reads TGTGCCAGCCTTCGAGACGCGGTTTTTAACAATCAGCCCCAGCATTTT. Translated, it gives CASLRDAVFNNQPQHF. The whole variable domain, remainder taken from reference TRBV2 and TRBJ1-5, is EPEVTQTPSHQVTQMGQEVILRCVPISNHLYFYWYRQILGQKVEFLVSFYNNEISEKSEIFDDQFSVERPDGSNFTLKIRSTKLEDSAMYFCASLRDAVFNNQPQHFGDGTRLSIL.

V is TRBV18 and J is TRBJ1-1; 7 bases fit TRBD1. CDR1 is KGHSH and CDR2 is LQKENI in the germline V gene. The J segment lost 0 bases and the V segment lost 4 bases, leaving 5 bases of the junction unmatched. The CDR3 has 15 amino acids. Written as DNA, the CDR3 is TGTGCCAGCTCACTGACGGGACAGTTGAACACTGAAGCTTTCTTT. Protein product: CASSLTGQLNTEAFF.

This clone was picked up many times. V usage is TRBV30 and J usage is TRBJ2-1; D may be TRBD1 or TRBD2 (5 bases each). The CDR3 runs to 14 residues. The germline CDR1 and CDR2 sequences are GTSNPN and SVGIG (reference sequence). V dropped 2 bases and J dropped 6 bases, with 14 bases sitting between them. In nucleotides, the CDR3 is TGTGCCTGGAGTATGGGGGATTGGGGCAATGAGCAGTTCTTC. Amino acid sequence: CAWSMGDWGNEQFF.

The rearrangement links TRBV4-2 to TRBJ2-3, with 15 bases lining up with TRBD2. In germline, CDR1 is LGHNA, CDR2 YNFKEQ. This CDR3 spans 16 amino acids. With 3 bases clipped from V and 10 bases from J, the junction kept 8 bases outside the gene matches. CDR3: CASSQGLAGGFPAQYF. CDR3 bases: TGTGCCAGCAGCCAGGGACTAGCGGGAGGTTTCCCGGCGCAGTATTTT.

Turning to this clone: A read error likely explains this, since a far larger clone differs by one base. The rearrangement links TRBV30 to TRBJ1-1; D is unclear. The CDR3 is made up of 11 amino acids. V lost 4 bases to trimming and J lost 8 bases, with 11 bases between them. CDR1 is GTSNPN, CDR2 SVGIG, per germline (reference sequence). The CDR3 coding sequence is TGTGCCTGGATTAATGTAGGGGAAGCTTTCTTT. Protein product: CAWINVGEAFF. The variable domain in full, with the rest retrieved from reference TRBV30 and TRBJ1-1, is SQTIHQWPATLVQPVGSPLSLECTVEGTSNPNLYWYRQAAGRGLQLLFYSVGIGQISSEVPQNLSASRPQDRQFILSSKKLLLSDSGFYLCAWINVGEAFFGQGTRLTVV.

V gene TRBV6-6 combines with J gene TRBJ2-7; possibly TRBD2 for D (6 bases). V gave up 2 bases and J gave up 4 bases, with 12 bases separating them. The length of the CDR3 is 14 residues. CDR1 and CDR2 (germline): MNHNY, SVGAGI (reference sequence). The CDR3 reads CASSYGGKRYEQYF. In DNA form, the CDR3 reads TGTGCCAGCAGTTACGGAGGGAAAAGGTACGAGCAGTACTTC.

This clone has more than one count but fewer than ten. The gene calls are TRBV7-9 and TRBJ2-7, with D tentatively TRBD2 (6 bases). This CDR3 is 17 amino acids long. CDR1 and CDR2 (germline): SEHNR, FQNEAQ (reference sequence). V lost 1 base and J lost 4, with 20 bases in between. CDR3 sequence (DNA): TGTGCCAGCAGCTTAGGAGGCGTTGGGCCTAGCGCGTACGAGCAGTACTTC. Protein: CASSLGGVGPSAYEQYF.